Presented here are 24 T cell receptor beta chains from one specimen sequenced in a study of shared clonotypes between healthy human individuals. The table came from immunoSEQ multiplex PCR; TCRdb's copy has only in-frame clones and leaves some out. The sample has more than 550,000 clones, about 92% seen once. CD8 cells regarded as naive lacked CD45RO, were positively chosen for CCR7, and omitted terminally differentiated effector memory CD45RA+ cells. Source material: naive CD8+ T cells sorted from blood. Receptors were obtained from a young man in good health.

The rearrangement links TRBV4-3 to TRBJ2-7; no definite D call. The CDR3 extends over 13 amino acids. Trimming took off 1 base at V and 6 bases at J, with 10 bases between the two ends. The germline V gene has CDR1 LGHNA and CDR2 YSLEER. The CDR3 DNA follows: TGCGCCAGCAGCCAAGGGGCCGCGACCGAGCAGTACTTC. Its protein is CASSQGAATEQYF.

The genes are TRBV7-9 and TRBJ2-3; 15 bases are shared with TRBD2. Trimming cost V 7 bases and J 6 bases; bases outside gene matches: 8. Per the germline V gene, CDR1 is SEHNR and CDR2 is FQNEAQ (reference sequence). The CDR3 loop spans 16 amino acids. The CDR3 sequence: CASTPGLAGGPDTQYF. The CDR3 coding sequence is TGTGCCAGCACCCCAGGACTAGCGGGAGGGCCCGATACGCAGTATTTT.

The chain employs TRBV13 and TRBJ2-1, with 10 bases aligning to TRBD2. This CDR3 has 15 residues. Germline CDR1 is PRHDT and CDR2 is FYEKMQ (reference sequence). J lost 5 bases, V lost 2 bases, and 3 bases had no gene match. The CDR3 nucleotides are TGTGCCAGCAGCTTAAGGCTAGCGGGGGACAATGAGCAGTTCTTC. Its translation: CASSLRLAGDNEQFF.

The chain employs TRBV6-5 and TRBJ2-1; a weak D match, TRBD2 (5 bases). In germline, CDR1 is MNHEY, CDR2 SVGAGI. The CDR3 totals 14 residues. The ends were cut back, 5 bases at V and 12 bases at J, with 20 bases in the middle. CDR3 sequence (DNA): TGTGCCAGCAGTGCGGGTGTACCCCAAGTCTTGCAGTTCTTC. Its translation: CASSAGVPQVLQFF.

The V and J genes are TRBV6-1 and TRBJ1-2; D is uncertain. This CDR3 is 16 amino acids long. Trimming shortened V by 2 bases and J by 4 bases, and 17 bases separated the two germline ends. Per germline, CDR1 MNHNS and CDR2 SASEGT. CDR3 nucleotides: TGTGCCAGCAGTGAAACCGTTAAAACTCTAGTCTATGGCTACACCTTC. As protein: CASSETVKTLVYGYTF.

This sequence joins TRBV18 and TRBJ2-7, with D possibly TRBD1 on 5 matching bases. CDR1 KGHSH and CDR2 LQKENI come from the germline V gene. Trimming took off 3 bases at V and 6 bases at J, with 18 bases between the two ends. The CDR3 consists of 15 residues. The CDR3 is CASSPRGPFYSEQYF. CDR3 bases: TGTGCCAGCTCACCTAGGGGCCCCTTTTATTCCGAGCAGTACTTC.

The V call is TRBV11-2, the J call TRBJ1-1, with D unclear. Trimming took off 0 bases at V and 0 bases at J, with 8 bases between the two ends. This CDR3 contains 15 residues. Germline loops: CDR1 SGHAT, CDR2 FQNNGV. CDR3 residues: CASSLEGSLNTEAFF. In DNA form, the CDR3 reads TGTGCCAGCAGCTTAGAGGGTAGCCTGAACACTGAAGCTTTCTTT.

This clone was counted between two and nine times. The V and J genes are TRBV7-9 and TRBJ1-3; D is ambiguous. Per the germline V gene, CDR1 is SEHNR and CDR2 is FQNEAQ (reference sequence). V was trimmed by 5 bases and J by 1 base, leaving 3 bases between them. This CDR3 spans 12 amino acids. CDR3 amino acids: CASSKSGNTIYF. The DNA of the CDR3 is TGTGCCAGCAGCAAGTCTGGAAACACCATATATTTT. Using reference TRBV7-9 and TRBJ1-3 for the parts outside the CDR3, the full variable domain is DTGVSQNPRHKITKRGQNVTFRCDPISEHNRLYWYRQTLGQGPEFLTYFQNEAQLEKSRLLSDRFSAERPKGSFSTLEIQRTEQGDSAMYLCASSKSGNTIYFGEGSWLTVV.

The CDR3, as DNA: TGCGCCAGCAGCCCTCGCGGGCGGGTCGAGCAGTACTTC. Protein: CASSPRGRVEQYF. The genes are TRBV5-1 and TRBJ2-7; TRBD2 is a possible D gene (5 bases). The V and J ends lost 4 bases and 6 bases respectively, with 14 bases between them. Germline V gene lookup returns CDR1 SGHRS and CDR2 YFSETQ. This CDR3 is 13 amino acids long.

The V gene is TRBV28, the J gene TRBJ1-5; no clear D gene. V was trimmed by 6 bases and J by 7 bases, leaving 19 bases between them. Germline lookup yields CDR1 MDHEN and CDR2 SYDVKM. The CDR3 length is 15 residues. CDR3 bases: TGTGCCAGCAGGAGTCCCCCGGGGATCGTCCAGCCCCAGCATTTT. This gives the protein CASRSPPGIVQPQHF. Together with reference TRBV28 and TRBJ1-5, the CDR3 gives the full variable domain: DVKVTQSSRYLVKRTGEKVFLECVQDMDHENMFWYRQDPGLGLRLIYFSYDVKMKEKGDIPEGYSVSREKKERFSLILESASTNQTSMYLCASRSPPGIVQPQHFGDGTRLSIL.

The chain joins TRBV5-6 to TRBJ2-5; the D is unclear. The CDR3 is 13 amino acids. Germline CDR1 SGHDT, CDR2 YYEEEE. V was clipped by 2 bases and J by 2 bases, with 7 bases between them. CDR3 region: CASSFQAQETQYF. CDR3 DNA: TGTGCCAGCAGCTTCCAAGCTCAAGAGACCCAGTACTTC.

The CDR3 coding sequence is TGTGCCAGCAGCCATCCACAGGAAAGCGCGAACACCGGGGAGCTGTTTTTT. Protein sequence: CASSHPQESANTGELFF. This chain joins TRBV7-2 and TRBJ2-2; maybe TRBD1 (5 bases). The germline V gene has CDR1 SGHTA and CDR2 FQGNSA. This CDR3 has 17 amino acids. V lost 5 bases, J lost 0 bases, and 16 bases lay in between.

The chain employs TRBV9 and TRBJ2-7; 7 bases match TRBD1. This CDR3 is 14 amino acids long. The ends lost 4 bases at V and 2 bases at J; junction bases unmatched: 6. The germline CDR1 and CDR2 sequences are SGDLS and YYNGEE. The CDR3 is CASSLGDRPYEQYF. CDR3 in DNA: TGTGCCAGCAGCTTGGGGGACAGACCCTACGAGCAGTACTTC.

The CDR3 here is CASSVPGTSGRAVDEQFF. CDR3 DNA sequence: TGTGCCAGCAGTGTTCCTGGGACTAGCGGGAGGGCCGTAGATGAGCAGTTCTTC. The genes are TRBV28 and TRBJ2-1; 16 nucleotides agree with TRBD2. The CDR3 covers 18 residues. Germline CDR1 reads MDHEN; CDR2 reads SYDVKM. After removal of 5 bases from V and 8 bases from J, the junction contained 12 bases not matched to a gene.

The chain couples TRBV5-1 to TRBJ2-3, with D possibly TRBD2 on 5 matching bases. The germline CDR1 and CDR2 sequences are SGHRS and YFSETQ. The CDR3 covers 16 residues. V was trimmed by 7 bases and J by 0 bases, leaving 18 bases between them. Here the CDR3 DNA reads TGCGCCAGCGGTTTAATAGGACTGCCTAGCACAGATACGCAGTATTTT. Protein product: CASGLIGLPSTDTQYF.

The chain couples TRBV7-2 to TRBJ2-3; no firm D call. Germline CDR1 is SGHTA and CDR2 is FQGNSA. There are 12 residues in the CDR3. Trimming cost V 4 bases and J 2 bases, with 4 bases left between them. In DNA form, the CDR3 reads TGTGCCAGCAGCTCGTACACAGATACGCAGTATTTT. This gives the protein CASSSYTDTQYF. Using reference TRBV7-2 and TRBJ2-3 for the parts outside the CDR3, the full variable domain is GAGVSQSPSNKVTEKGKDVELRCDPISGHTALYWYRQSLGQGLEFLIYFQGNSAPDKSGLPSDRFSAERTGGSVSTLTIQRTQQEDSAVYLCASSSYTDTQYFGPGTRLTVL.

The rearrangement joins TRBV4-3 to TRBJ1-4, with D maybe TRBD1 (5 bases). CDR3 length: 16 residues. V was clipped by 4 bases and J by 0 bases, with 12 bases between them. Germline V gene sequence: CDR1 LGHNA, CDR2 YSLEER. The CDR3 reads CASSPQGGATNEKLFF. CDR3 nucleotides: TGCGCCAGCAGCCCTCAGGGAGGCGCAACTAATGAAAAACTGTTTTTT.

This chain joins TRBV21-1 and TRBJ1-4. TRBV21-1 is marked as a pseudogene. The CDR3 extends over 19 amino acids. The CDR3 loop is CASSKAGVGRKATNEKLFF. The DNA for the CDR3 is TGTGCCAGCAGCAAAGCCGGGGTTGGCAGGAAGGCAACTAATGAAAAACTGTTTTTT.

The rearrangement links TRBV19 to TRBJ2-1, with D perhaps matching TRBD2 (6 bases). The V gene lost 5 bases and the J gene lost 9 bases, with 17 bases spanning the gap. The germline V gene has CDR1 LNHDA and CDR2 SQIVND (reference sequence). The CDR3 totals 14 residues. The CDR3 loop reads CASSPPRLVTEQFF. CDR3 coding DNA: TGTGCCAGTAGTCCCCCCCGACTAGTCACTGAGCAGTTCTTC. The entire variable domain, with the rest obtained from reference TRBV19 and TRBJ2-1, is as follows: DGGITQSPKYLFRKEGQNVTLSCEQNLNHDAMYWYRQDPGQGLRLIYYSQIVNDFQKGDIAEGYSVSREKKESFPLTVTSAQKNPTAFYLCASSPPRLVTEQFFGPGTRLTVL.

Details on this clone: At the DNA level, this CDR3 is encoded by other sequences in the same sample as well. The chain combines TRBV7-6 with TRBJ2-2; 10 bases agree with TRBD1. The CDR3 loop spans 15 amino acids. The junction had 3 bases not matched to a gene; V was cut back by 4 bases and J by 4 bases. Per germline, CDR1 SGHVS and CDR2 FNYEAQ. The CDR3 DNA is TGTGCCAGCAGCTCCCGGGACAGGGGCACCGGGGAGCTGTTTTTT. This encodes CASSSRDRGTGELFF.

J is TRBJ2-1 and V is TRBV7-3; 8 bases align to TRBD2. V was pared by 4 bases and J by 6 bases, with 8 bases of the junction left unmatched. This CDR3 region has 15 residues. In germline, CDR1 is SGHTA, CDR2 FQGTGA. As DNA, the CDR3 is TGTGCCAGCAGCTCCCAGGGGACTAGTGGCAATGAGCAGTTCTTC. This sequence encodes CASSSQGTSGNEQFF.

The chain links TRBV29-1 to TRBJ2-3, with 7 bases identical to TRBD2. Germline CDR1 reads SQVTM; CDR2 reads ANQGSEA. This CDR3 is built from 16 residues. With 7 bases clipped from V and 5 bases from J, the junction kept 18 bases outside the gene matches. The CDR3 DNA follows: TGCAGCGGGAAGGGACGCGGGGAGGGCCTTTTAGATACGCAGTATTTT. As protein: CSGKGRGEGLLDTQYF.

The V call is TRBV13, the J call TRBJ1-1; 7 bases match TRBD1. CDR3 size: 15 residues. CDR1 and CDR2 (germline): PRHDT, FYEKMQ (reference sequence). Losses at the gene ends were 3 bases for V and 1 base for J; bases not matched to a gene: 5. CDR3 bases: TGTGCCAGCAGCTTCACAGGGGACCAGAACACTGAAGCTTTCTTT. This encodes CASSFTGDQNTEAFF.

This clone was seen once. CDR3 in amino acids: CASSEGWSYEQYF. Written as DNA, the CDR3 is TGTGCCAGTAGTGAGGGGTGGTCCTACGAGCAGTACTTC. The chain uses TRBV19 and TRBJ2-7; possibly TRBD1 or TRBD2 for D (5 bases each). Trimming cost V 5 bases and J 1 base, with 9 bases left between them. This CDR3 is 13 amino acids long. From germline, CDR1 is LNHDA and CDR2 SQIVND (reference sequence). Variable domain in full (rest from reference TRBV19 and TRBJ2-7): DGGITQSPKYLFRKEGQNVTLSCEQNLNHDAMYWYRQDPGQGLRLIYYSQIVNDFQKGDIAEGYSVSREKKESFPLTVTSAQKNPTAFYLCASSEGWSYEQYFGPGTRLTVT.